The rows below give T cell receptor beta chains drawn from one sample of a study of CD8+ T cells in alopecia areata. Sequenced by immunoSEQ multiplex PCR; TCRdb stores in-frame clones only, minus some. The data show about 200,000 clones, about three fifths seen once. Sequencing was performed on CD4+ T cells sorted from blood, taken at week 24, from a patient treated with tofacitinib. The receptors derive from a human donor with alopecia areata. The CDR3 runs from the conserved cysteine through the conserved F or W. The D gene is left open where the match is weak. The size field is filled for only some rows; it gives once, few, many or a size class.

CDR3 protein	CDR3 DNA	V gene	clone size	D gene	J gene
CASRNRGMEQYF	TGTGCCAGTCGTAACAGGGGGATGGAGCAGTACTTC	TRBV19	.	TRBD1	TRBJ2-7
CASSEVGRGDYGYTF	TGTGCCAGCAGTGAAGTCGGACGGGGAGACTATGGCTACACCTTC	TRBV2	.	.	TRBJ1-2
CASKLDGGNYGYTF	TGTGCCAGCAAACTAGACGGGGGTAACTATGGCTACACCTTC	TRBV7-3	.	.	TRBJ1-2
CSARDAYEQYF	TGCAGTGCTAGAGATGCCTACGAGCAGTACTTC	TRBV20-1	many	.	TRBJ2-7
CASSLVDGQETQYF	TGTGCCAGCAGCTTAGTGGACGGACAAGAGACCCAGTACTTC	TRBV7-2	.	.	TRBJ2-5
CASTPQWGEQYF	TGTGCCAGCACCCCCCAATGGGGCGAGCAGTACTTC	TRBV28	.	.	TRBJ2-7
CASSYPGTDTEAFF	TGTGCCAGCAGTTACCCAGGGACGGACACTGAAGCTTTCTTT	TRBV6-5	.	.	TRBJ1-1
CASSPIITGGTKFF	TGTGCCAGCAGCCCTATCATAACGGGAGGGACCAAGTTCTTC	TRBV14	.	TRBD2	TRBJ2-1
CASSHGLAGNNEQFF	TGCGCCAGCAGCCACGGACTAGCGGGAAACAATGAGCAGTTCTTC	TRBV4-3	few	TRBD2	TRBJ2-1
CASSLVSSGRKAFF	TGTGCCAGCAGTTTAGTATCCAGTGGACGGAAAGCTTTCTTT	TRBV28	.	.	TRBJ1-1
CASSPSASGGYEQYF	TGCGCCAGCAGTCCGAGCGCTAGCGGGGGATACGAGCAGTACTTC	TRBV5-1	.	TRBD2	TRBJ2-7
CSVTGGRRDTQYF	TGCAGCGTCACGGGAGGTAGAAGGGATACGCAGTATTTT	TRBV29-1	.	TRBD2	TRBJ2-3
CAISTRETNDLYTF	TGTGCCATCAGCACCCGGGAGACGAATGATCTCTACACCTTC	TRBV10-3	.	.	TRBJ1-2
CASSPADGQPQHF	TGTGCCAGCAGCCCCGCGGACGGTCAGCCCCAGCATTTT	TRBV7-3	few	.	TRBJ1-5
CASSQEGGYTF	TGTGCCAGCAGCCAAGAAGGTGGCTACACCTTC	TRBV4-2	.	.	TRBJ1-2
CASSQGLHDTEAFF	TGCGCCAGCAGCCAAGGGCTTCATGACACTGAAGCTTTCTTT	TRBV4-3	.	.	TRBJ1-1
CASSLGTASGNTIYF	TGCGCCAGCAGCTTGGGGACAGCCTCTGGAAACACCATATATTTT	TRBV5-1	few	.	TRBJ1-3
CASSQDRLVAVISNIQYF	TGCGCCAGCAGCCAAGATCGACTTGTAGCGGTTATTAGTAACATTCAGTACTTC	TRBV4-1	.	.	TRBJ2-4
CASSLTESDGYTF	TGTGCCAGCAGCTTGACAGAATCGGATGGCTACACCTTC	TRBV5-6	.	.	TRBJ1-2
CASSWDRGTSGANVLTF	TGTGCCAGCAGCTGGGACAGGGGGACCTCTGGGGCCAACGTCCTGACTTTC	TRBV5-6	.	TRBD1	TRBJ2-6
CASNSRDREEPQHF	TGTGCCAGCAATTCAAGGGACAGGGAGGAGCCCCAGCATTTT	TRBV25-1	.	TRBD1	TRBJ1-5
CASSLSGIFRGQETQYF	TGTGCCAGCAGTTTGAGCGGGATATTTCGGGGCCAAGAGACCCAGTACTTC	TRBV28	.	TRBD2	TRBJ2-5
CASSKTSGSGGGTDTQYF	TGTGCCAGCAGCAAGACTAGCGGGAGTGGAGGCGGCACAGATACGCAGTATTTT	TRBV9	.	TRBD2	TRBJ2-3
CASSLVGSSDTQYF	TGCGCCAGCAGCTTGGTCGGGAGCTCAGATACGCAGTATTTT	TRBV5-1	few	.	TRBJ2-3
CSAGQIPYGYTF	TGCAGCGCGGGACAGATCCCATATGGCTACACCTTC	TRBV29-1	few	TRBD1	TRBJ1-2
CASSSLGFETEAFF	TGTGCCAGCAGTTCCTTAGGGTTTGAAACTGAAGCTTTCTTT	TRBV27	.	.	TRBJ1-1
CASSQDPFAGGASDTQYF	TGCGCCAGCAGCCAAGATCCCTTTGCGGGGGGGGCATCTGATACGCAGTATTTT	TRBV4-1	.	TRBD2	TRBJ2-3
CASSFGFGRGTQYF	TGTGCCAGCAGTTTCGGATTCGGGCGGGGGACCCAGTACTTC	TRBV28	.	.	TRBJ2-5
CASRGGATNEKLFF	TGCGCCAGCCGCGGGGGTGCGACTAATGAAAAACTGTTTTTT	TRBV4-3	few	.	TRBJ1-4
CASSLVTGGTDTQYF	TGCGCCAGCAGCTTGGTTACAGGGGGAACAGATACGCAGTATTTT	TRBV5-1	few	TRBD1	TRBJ2-3
CASSLDRAGYGYTF	TGTGCCAGCAGTTTAGACAGGGCCGGCTATGGCTACACCTTC	TRBV27	.	TRBD1	TRBJ1-2
CSVTEGQGAYEQYF	TGCAGCGTGACAGAAGGACAGGGGGCCTACGAGCAGTACTTC	TRBV29-1	.	TRBD1	TRBJ2-7
CSVTRTGYQETQYF	TGCAGCGTCACCCGGACAGGGTACCAAGAGACCCAGTACTTC	TRBV29-1	.	TRBD1	TRBJ2-5
CASSVDREETQYF	TGCGCCAGCAGCGTAGACAGGGAAGAGACCCAGTACTTC	TRBV5-1	few	TRBD1	TRBJ2-5
CSVAWRARDRVLREQYF	TGCAGCGTTGCCTGGAGGGCCCGGGACAGGGTGTTGAGGGAGCAGTACTTC	TRBV29-1	few	TRBD1	TRBJ2-7
CATSRETGTGGVLTF	TGTGCCACCAGCAGAGAAACTGGAACAGGGGGCGTCCTGACTTTC	TRBV15	.	TRBD1	TRBJ2-6
CAWSTLGGTGNTIYF	TGTGCCTGGAGTACCCTCGGAGGGACTGGAAACACCATATATTTT	TRBV30	.	.	TRBJ1-3
CASSRDSNYGYTF	TGTGCCAGCAGCCGGGACAGTAACTATGGCTACACCTTC	TRBV6-6	few	TRBD1	TRBJ1-2
CASSLWRGGEETQYF	TGTGCCAGCAGCTTATGGAGGGGAGGGGAAGAGACCCAGTACTTC	TRBV7-2	few	TRBD2	TRBJ2-5
CASSSTGGGAEQYF	TGTGCCAGCAGCTCAACAGGGGGCGGCGCCGAGCAGTACTTC	TRBV7-9	few	TRBD1	TRBJ2-7
CASIKRDTDTQYF	TGTGCCAGCATCAAGCGGGACACAGATACGCAGTATTTT	TRBV28	few	TRBD2	TRBJ2-3
CASSPDTDYEQYF	TGTGCCAGCAGCCCGGATACAGACTACGAGCAGTACTTC	TRBV7-6	few	.	TRBJ2-7
CASSLEGTDYNEQFF	TGCGCCAGCAGCTTGGAAGGGACAGACTACAATGAGCAGTTCTTC	TRBV5-1	few	TRBD1	TRBJ2-1
CASSFSGVPTYNEQFF	TGTGCCAGCAGCTTCTCCGGAGTCCCTACCTACAATGAGCAGTTCTTC	TRBV7-2	.	.	TRBJ2-1
CASSLSNTNEQFF	TGCGCCAGCAGCCTAAGTAATACCAATGAGCAGTTCTTC	TRBV5-1	once	.	TRBJ2-1
CASRLRQIDGYTF	TGTGCCAGCAGGCTCCGACAGATCGATGGCTACACCTTC	TRBV2	.	.	TRBJ1-2
CASSYSGRASSYEQYF	TGTGCCAGCAGTTACTCGGGACGGGCGAGCTCCTACGAGCAGTACTTC	TRBV6-6	.	.	TRBJ2-7
CASSQQGGHQPQHF	TGTGCCAGCAGTCAACAGGGTGGTCATCAGCCCCAGCATTTT	TRBV2	few	.	TRBJ1-5
CASSPRDSLIQETQYF	TGCGCCAGCAGCCCTAGGGACAGTCTTATACAAGAGACCCAGTACTTC	TRBV5-1	once	TRBD1	TRBJ2-5
CSVRTSSYNEQFF	TGCAGCGTTCGGACGAGCTCCTACAATGAGCAGTTCTTC	TRBV29-1	.	.	TRBJ2-1
CASSPEVLDLYEQYF	TGTGCCAGCTCACCGGAAGTGCTTGACCTCTACGAGCAGTACTTC	TRBV18	.	.	TRBJ2-7
CASSPGQANYGYTF	TGTGCCAGCAGTCCCGGACAGGCTAACTATGGCTACACCTTC	TRBV2	.	TRBD1	TRBJ1-2
CASSTLAGDYGYTF	TGTGCCAGCAGTACCTTAGCGGGGGACTATGGCTACACCTTC	TRBV27	few	.	TRBJ1-2
CAGGRVNTEAFF	TGTGCAGGGGGCAGAGTGAACACTGAAGCTTTCTTT	TRBV30	.	TRBD1	TRBJ1-1
CASSQRQPNEQFF	TGTGCCAGCAGCCAGCGACAGCCAAATGAGCAGTTCTTC	TRBV4-2	few	.	TRBJ2-1
CASSQEGAQTFYYGYTF	TGCGCCAGCAGCCAAGAGGGGGCCCAGACATTCTACTATGGCTACACCTTC	TRBV4-3	few	.	TRBJ1-2
CASSFQGDTEAFF	TGTGCCAGCAGCTTCCAGGGGGACACTGAAGCTTTCTTT	TRBV7-3	few	TRBD1	TRBJ1-1
CASSRILNTEAFF	TGTGCCAGCAGCAGAATCCTGAACACTGAAGCTTTCTTT	TRBV13	.	.	TRBJ1-1
CASSPPEISTDTQYF	TGTGCCAGCTCACCACCAGAGATAAGCACAGATACGCAGTATTTT	TRBV18	.	.	TRBJ2-3